What follows is one T cell receptor (beta chain) and its context. The data were obtained in a study of T cell responses to AZD1222 COVID-19 vaccine. Data came from immunoSEQ multiplex PCR; TCRdb stores just in-frame clones and leaves some out. Among approximately 110,000 clones listed, more than 90% were seen once. The CDR3 sequence is 15 residues long. V shed 5 bases and J 3 bases; nucleotides not matched to a gene: 6. Germline V gene lookup returns CDR1 MNHEY and CDR2 SMNVEV (reference sequence). The TCR sequence derives from an adult in good health. V gene TRBV27 combines with J gene TRBJ2-7; 11 bases fit TRBD1. The source was peripheral blood, collected on day 0 of AZD1222 vaccination. The CDR3 DNA reads TGTGCCAGCAGTAGACCGGGACAGGGGGGCTACGAGCAGTACTTC. Encoded protein: CASSRPGQGGYEQYF.